This T cell receptor (beta chain) is drawn from a study of identifying expanded T cells in peripheral blood. Study-wide points: Variance in clone template counts between roughly two-week samples significantly increased with total template count across all healthy donors.

During the collection period, no donor immune events like infections were recorded. Assay used: immunoSEQ multiplex PCR; TCRdb lists only in-frame clones, some missing. The repertoire includes about 80,000 clones, around 83% of them detected once, and around a fifth sits in the top ten. About this clone: Its antigen is as yet unknown.

Trimming took 3 bases from V and 4 from J, leaving 15 bases between them. The length of the CDR3 is 15 residues. From germline, CDR1 is LNHDA and CDR2 SQIVND (reference sequence). The chain couples TRBV19 to TRBJ2-5; the D gene is possibly TRBD1 (6 bases). This clonotype was sampled from a person between 18 and 75 years old in good health. The source material was blood. The CDR3 protein is CASSMGLKGGETQYF. DNA of the CDR3: TGTGCCAGTAGTATGGGGCTTAAAGGGGGAGAGACCCAGTACTTC.